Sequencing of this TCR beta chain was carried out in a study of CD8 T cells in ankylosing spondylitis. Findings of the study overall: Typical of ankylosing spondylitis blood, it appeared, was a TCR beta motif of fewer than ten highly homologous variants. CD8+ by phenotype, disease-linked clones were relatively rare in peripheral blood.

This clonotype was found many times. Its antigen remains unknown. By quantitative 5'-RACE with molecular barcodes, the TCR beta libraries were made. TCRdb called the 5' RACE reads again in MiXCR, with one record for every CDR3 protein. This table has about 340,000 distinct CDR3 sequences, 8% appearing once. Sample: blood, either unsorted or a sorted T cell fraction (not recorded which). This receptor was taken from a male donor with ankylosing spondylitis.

CDR3 loop: CSARDGYGYTF. The CDR3 coding sequence is TGCAGTGCTAGAGACGGGTATGGCTACACCTTC. The rearrangement uses TRBV20-1 and TRBJ1-2; D ambiguous. The CDR3 totals 11 residues. Germline loops: CDR1 DFQATT, CDR2 SNEGSKA (reference sequence). V was shortened by 0 bases and J by 5 bases, with 4 bases between the two germline ends.